A selection of T cell receptor beta chains follows, all from one sample in a study of cytomegalovirus exposure and HLA in healthy donors. Assay used: immunoSEQ multiplex PCR; TCRdb lists only in-frame clones, some missing. This table holds tens of thousands of clones, about 89% found once. Sequenced sample: PBMCs. Source of these receptors: a woman aged 18 to 35 in good health and CMV-seronegative. The conserved cysteine and the conserved F or W are not part of the CDR3 here. The size of a clone is reported for some rows only, either as once, few or many, or as a class for expanded clones.

v_gene,abundance,j_gene,CDR3aa
TRBV29-1,.,TRBJ2-7,SVRVYYEQY
TRBV6-1,.,TRBJ1-1,ASSERRESQAF
TRBV10-3,.,TRBJ2-3,AIQGADTQY
TRBV5-1,.,TRBJ2-5,ASSPGQGYQETQY
TRBV18,.,TRBJ1-1,ASSPQQGNTEAF
TRBV9,.,TRBJ2-5,ASSVGGGAIETQY
TRBV9,.,TRBJ2-7,ASSVLSGGSNEQY
TRBV2,.,TRBJ2-1,ASSAPGRNEQF
TRBV18,.,TRBJ2-1,ASSLTRSSYNEQF
TRBV7-6,.,TRBJ2-7,ASSSGLAGVGSYEQY
TRBV23-1,.,TRBJ1-1,ASSQSDGANTEAF
TRBV5-1,.,TRBJ2-1,ASSFNGNNEQF
TRBV28,.,TRBJ1-2,ASSLRIYRLGTGADNHGYT
TRBV5-8,.,TRBJ2-7,ASSLARLAGVGEQY
TRBV11-1,.,TRBJ1-1,ASSLDRDTEAF
TRBV18,.,TRBJ2-5,ASSPGGTRETQY
TRBV7-9,.,TRBJ2-2,ASSLAGASGELF
TRBV7-3,.,TRBJ2-6,ASSFSSGANVLT
TRBV4-1,.,TRBJ2-2,ASSQDIWGTGSNTGELF
TRBV4-3,.,TRBJ2-7,ASSQDLGGVLYEQY
TRBV18,.,TRBJ2-5,AGARTLEETQY
TRBV5-8,.,TRBJ2-3,ASSLVGSADTQY
TRBV2,few,TRBJ2-3,ASSKRGGADTQY
TRBV28,.,TRBJ2-7,ASSLAFGTLSSYEQY
TRBV5-1,.,TRBJ2-3,ASSRGPAGGSTDTQY
TRBV9,.,TRBJ2-5,ASSVEGSSGVQETQY
TRBV11-2,.,TRBJ2-7,ATALGLAGRSYEQY
TRBV7-9,.,TRBJ2-7,ASSLAGDSSYEQY
TRBV2,.,TRBJ1-1,ASSGGGGWDTEAF
TRBV5-1,.,TRBJ2-5,ASSLEGGRAGETQY
TRBV14,.,TRBJ1-4,ASSPRRGAGEKLF
TRBV6-1,once,TRBJ1-3,ASSEEEGSSGNTIY
TRBV6-1,.,TRBJ1-2,ASRKTGFEFYGYT
TRBV28,.,TRBJ2-3,ASRQGTSGKRDTQY
TRBV5-3,.,TRBJ1-1,ARRRERSNSEAF
TRBV30,.,TRBJ1-5,AWSVQGQQPQH
TRBV25-1,.,TRBJ1-6,ASSEFQGDNSPLH
TRBV5-1,few,TRBJ2-1,ASSTGLALALGEQF
TRBV19,.,TRBJ2-1,ASMGGGRTYNEQF
TRBV28,.,TRBJ2-1,ASSFMVLAGEGF
TRBV7-2,.,TRBJ2-1,ASSLRAGGPGEQF
TRBV9,.,TRBJ2-2,ASSVGLGRAGELF
TRBV6-5,.,TRBJ2-2,ASSFGHANTGELF
TRBV6-4,once,TRBJ2-1,ASSISGDTYNEQF
TRBV4-1,.,TRBJ1-5,ASSQIQVNQPQH